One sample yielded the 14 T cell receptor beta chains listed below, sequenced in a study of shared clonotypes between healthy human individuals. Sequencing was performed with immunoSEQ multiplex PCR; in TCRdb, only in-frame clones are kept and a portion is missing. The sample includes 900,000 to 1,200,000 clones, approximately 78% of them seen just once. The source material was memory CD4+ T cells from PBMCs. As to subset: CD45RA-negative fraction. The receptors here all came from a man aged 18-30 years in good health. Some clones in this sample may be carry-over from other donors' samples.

The CDR3 reads CASRGPTQGLDTEAFF. The CDR3 DNA sequence: TGTGCCAGCAGAGGACCCACGCAGGGGTTGGACACTGAAGCTTTCTTT. This chain links TRBV27 with TRBJ1-1, with D perhaps matching TRBD1 (6 bases). V was trimmed by 6 bases and J by 3 bases, leaving 20 bases between them. Germline lookup yields CDR1 MNHEY and CDR2 SMNVEV (reference sequence). This CDR3 has 16 residues.

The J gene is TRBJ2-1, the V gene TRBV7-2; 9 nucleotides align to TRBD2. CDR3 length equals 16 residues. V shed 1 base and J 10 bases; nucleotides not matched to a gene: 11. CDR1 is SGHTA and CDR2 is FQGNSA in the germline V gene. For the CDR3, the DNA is TGTGCCAGCAGCTTAGAGGGTCTAGCGGGAAACCCCGAGCAGTTCTTC. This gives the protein CASSLEGLAGNPEQFF.

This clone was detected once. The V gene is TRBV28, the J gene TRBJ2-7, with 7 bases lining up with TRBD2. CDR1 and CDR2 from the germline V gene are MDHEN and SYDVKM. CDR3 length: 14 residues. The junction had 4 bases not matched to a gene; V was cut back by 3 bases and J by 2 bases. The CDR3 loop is CASSFAGVPYEQYF. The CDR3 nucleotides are TGTGCCAGCAGTTTTGCGGGAGTTCCCTACGAGCAGTACTTC.

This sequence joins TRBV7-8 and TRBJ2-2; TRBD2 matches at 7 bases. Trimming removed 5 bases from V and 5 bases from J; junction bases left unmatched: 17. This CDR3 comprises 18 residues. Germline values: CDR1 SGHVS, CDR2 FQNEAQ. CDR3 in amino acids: CASSRRPGAGVGTGELFF. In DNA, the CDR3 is TGTGCCAGCAGCCGGCGCCCCGGGGCGGGAGTGGGAACCGGGGAGCTGTTTTTT.

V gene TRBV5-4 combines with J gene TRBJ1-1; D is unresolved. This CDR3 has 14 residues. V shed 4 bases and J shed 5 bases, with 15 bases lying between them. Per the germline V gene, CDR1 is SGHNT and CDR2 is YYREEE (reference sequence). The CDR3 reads CASSPLRPRTEAFF. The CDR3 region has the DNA TGTGCCAGCAGCCCATTGAGACCGAGGACTGAAGCTTTCTTT.

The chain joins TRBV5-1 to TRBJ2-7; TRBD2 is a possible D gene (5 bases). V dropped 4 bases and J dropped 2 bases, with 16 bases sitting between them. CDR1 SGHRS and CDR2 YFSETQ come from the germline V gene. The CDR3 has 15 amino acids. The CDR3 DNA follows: TGCGCCAGCAGCCCTAATAGTGCGGGTACCTACGAGCAGTACTTC. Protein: CASSPNSAGTYEQYF.

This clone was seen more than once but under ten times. CDR3 sequence: CASSLELASNEQFF. DNA for the CDR3: TGTGCCAGCAGCTTAGAATTAGCATCCAATGAGCAGTTCTTC. The chain couples TRBV11-2 to TRBJ2-1; D is unclear. The length of the CDR3 is 14 residues. CDR1 and CDR2 (germline): SGHAT, FQNNGV. The V and J ends lost 0 bases and 6 bases respectively, with 9 bases between them.

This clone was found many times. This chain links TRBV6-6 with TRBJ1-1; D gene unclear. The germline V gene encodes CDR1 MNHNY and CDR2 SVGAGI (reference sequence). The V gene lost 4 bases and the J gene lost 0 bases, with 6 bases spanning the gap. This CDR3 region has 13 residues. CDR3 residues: CASSFAVNTEAFF. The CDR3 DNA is TGTGCCAGCAGTTTTGCCGTGAACACTGAAGCTTTCTTT.

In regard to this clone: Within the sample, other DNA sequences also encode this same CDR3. Here the CDR3 DNA reads TGTGCCACCAGCAGAGCTGGGGGTAGCTACGAGCAGTACTTC. This sequence encodes CATSRAGGSYEQYF. V gene TRBV15 combines with J gene TRBJ2-7; D may match TRBD1 or TRBD2 (5 bases each). Looked up from germline, CDR1 is LNHNV and CDR2 is YYDKDF (reference sequence). Trimming cost V 1 base and J 3 bases, with 10 bases left between them. The CDR3 runs to 14 residues.

CDR3 nucleotides: TGTGCCAGCAGCTTAACGGGGCAGTCTGCAGATACGCAGTATTTT. Its translation: CASSLTGQSADTQYF. The genes are TRBV7-3 and TRBJ2-3; possible D gene TRBD1, 5 bases. Germline lookup yields CDR1 SGHTA and CDR2 FQGTGA. CDR3 size: 15 residues. V lost 0 bases and J 4 bases, leaving 11 bases between the germline ends.

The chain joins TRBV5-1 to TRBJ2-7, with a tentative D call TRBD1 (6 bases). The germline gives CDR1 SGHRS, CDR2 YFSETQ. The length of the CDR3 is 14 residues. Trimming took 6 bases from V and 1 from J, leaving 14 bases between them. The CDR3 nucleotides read TGCGCCAGCACCCCCGGGACACTATCCTACGAGCAGTACTTC. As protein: CASTPGTLSYEQYF.

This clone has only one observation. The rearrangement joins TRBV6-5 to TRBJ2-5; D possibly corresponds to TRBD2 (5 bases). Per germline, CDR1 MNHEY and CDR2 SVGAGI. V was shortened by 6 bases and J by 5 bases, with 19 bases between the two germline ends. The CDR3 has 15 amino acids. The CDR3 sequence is CASSYGPFSGETQYF. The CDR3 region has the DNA TGTGCCAGCAGCTACGGCCCTTTCTCGGGGGAGACCCAGTACTTC.

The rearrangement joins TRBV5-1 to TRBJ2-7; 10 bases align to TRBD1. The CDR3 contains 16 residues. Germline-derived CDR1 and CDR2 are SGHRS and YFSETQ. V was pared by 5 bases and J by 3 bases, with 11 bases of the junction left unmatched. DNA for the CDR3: TGCGCCAGCAGGCCCCTCCAGGGACAGGGGATCTACGAGCAGTACTTC. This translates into CASRPLQGQGIYEQYF.

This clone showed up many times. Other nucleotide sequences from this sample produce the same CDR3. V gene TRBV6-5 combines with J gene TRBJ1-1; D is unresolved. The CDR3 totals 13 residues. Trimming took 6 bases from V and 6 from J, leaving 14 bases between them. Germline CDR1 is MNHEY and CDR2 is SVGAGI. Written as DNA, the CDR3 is TGTGCCAGCAGCTCGAGTCAGGTGGCTGAAGCTTTCTTT. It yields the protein CASSSSQVAEAFF.